These T cell receptor beta chains were read from a single sample in a study of T cell changes during pregnancy in multiple sclerosis. The assay was immunoSEQ multiplex PCR, and TCRdb's table has in-frame clones only and misses some. The data hold 15,000 to 25,000 clones, with 70% to 90% observed a single time. The sequenced sample was CD8+ T cells from peripheral blood mononuclear cells, obtained in the second trimester of pregnancy. The source is a female donor in good health, enrolled as a control in a pregnancy study. Each CDR3 is given with its conserved first and last residue. A D gene is named only where the DNA matches it firmly. Some rows have no size entry. The others give once, few or many, or a class for an expanded clone.

J gene: TRBJ2-5; V gene: TRBV7-9; clone size: once; D gene: TRBD2; CDR3 protein: CASSHGTTIEETQYF; CDR3 DNA: TGTGCCAGCAGCCACGGGACTACCATCGAAGAGACCCAGTACTTC
J gene: TRBJ2-1; V gene: TRBV7-2; clone size: -; D gene: -; CDR3 protein: CASTPGGAANEQFF; CDR3 DNA: TGTGCCAGCACCCCGGGTGGAGCGGCCAATGAGCAGTTCTTC
J gene: TRBJ2-5; V gene: TRBV11-2; clone size: -; D gene: TRBD2; CDR3 protein: CASSPSLAGGAETQYF; CDR3 DNA: TGTGCCAGCAGCCCGTCACTAGCGGGGGGGGCAGAGACCCAGTACTTC
J gene: TRBJ2-7; V gene: TRBV13; clone size: -; D gene: TRBD2; CDR3 protein: CASSLGLAGPEYEQYF; CDR3 DNA: TGTGCCAGCAGCTTGGGACTAGCGGGACCAGAGTACGAGCAGTACTTC
J gene: TRBJ2-7; V gene: TRBV4-2; clone size: -; D gene: TRBD2; CDR3 protein: CASSQEASGAYEQYF; CDR3 DNA: TGTGCCAGCAGCCAAGAGGCTAGCGGGGCCTACGAGCAGTACTTC
J gene: TRBJ2-1; V gene: TRBV5-4; clone size: -; D gene: -; CDR3 protein: CASSFNSEQFF; CDR3 DNA: TGTGCCAGCAGCTTTAACAGTGAGCAGTTCTTC
J gene: TRBJ1-2; V gene: TRBV6-5; clone size: -; D gene: -; CDR3 protein: CASSWVIGQAYYGYTF; CDR3 DNA: TGTGCCAGCAGTTGGGTGATCGGCCAGGCATATTATGGCTACACCTTC
J gene: TRBJ1-1; V gene: TRBV6-5; clone size: -; D gene: -; CDR3 protein: CASRLQGTNTEAFF; CDR3 DNA: TGTGCCAGCAGACTACAGGGAACGAACACTGAAGCTTTCTTT
J gene: TRBJ2-5; V gene: TRBV7-7; clone size: -; D gene: TRBD2; CDR3 protein: CASSPGTSGVQYQETQYF; CDR3 DNA: TGTGCTAGCAGCCCGGGGACTAGCGGGGTACAGTACCAAGAGACCCAGTACTTC
J gene: TRBJ2-5; V gene: TRBV2; clone size: -; D gene: -; CDR3 protein: CASRVRGNVETQYF; CDR3 DNA: TGTGCCAGCAGGGTTCGGGGGAATGTGGAGACCCAGTACTTC
J gene: TRBJ2-7; V gene: TRBV27; clone size: once; D gene: TRBD2; CDR3 protein: CASSWASGRREQYF; CDR3 DNA: TGTGCCAGCAGTTGGGCTAGCGGGAGGAGGGAGCAGTACTTC
J gene: TRBJ2-2; V gene: TRBV29-1; clone size: -; D gene: -; CDR3 protein: CSVTGHLDTGELFF; CDR3 DNA: TGCAGCGTGACGGGACACCTAGACACCGGGGAGCTGTTTTTT
J gene: TRBJ2-1; V gene: TRBV6-1; clone size: -; D gene: TRBD2; CDR3 protein: CASSEEAGGQNEQFF; CDR3 DNA: TGTGCCAGCAGTGAAGAAGCGGGAGGGCAAAATGAGCAGTTCTTC
J gene: TRBJ2-1; V gene: TRBV29-1; clone size: -; D gene: TRBD2; CDR3 protein: CSVEVLTSGSSEQFF; CDR3 DNA: TGCAGCGTTGAAGTCTTGACTAGCGGGAGTAGTGAGCAGTTCTTC
J gene: TRBJ1-5; V gene: TRBV6-6; clone size: -; D gene: -; CDR3 protein: CASSYSRQISNQPQHF; CDR3 DNA: TGTGCCAGCAGTTACTCGAGACAGATTAGCAATCAGCCCCAGCATTTT
J gene: TRBJ2-3; V gene: TRBV6-1; clone size: -; D gene: TRBD2; CDR3 protein: CASSEARRGSTDTQYF; CDR3 DNA: TGTGCCAGCAGTGAAGCTAGGCGGGGGAGCACAGATACGCAGTATTTT
J gene: TRBJ2-3; V gene: TRBV2; clone size: once; D gene: -; CDR3 protein: CASGGGPKSTDTQYF; CDR3 DNA: TGTGCCAGCGGGGGGGGGCCGAAAAGCACAGATACGCAGTATTTT
J gene: TRBJ2-4; V gene: TRBV7-2; clone size: -; D gene: -; CDR3 protein: CASSPTPPTGPKNIQYF; CDR3 DNA: TGTGCCAGCAGCCCAACCCCCCCGACAGGCCCTAAAAACATTCAGTACTTC
J gene: TRBJ2-2; V gene: TRBV5-1; clone size: -; D gene: TRBD2; CDR3 protein: CASSHRLAGSGELFF; CDR3 DNA: TGCGCCAGCAGCCATAGACTAGCGGGGTCTGGGGAGCTGTTTTTT
J gene: TRBJ2-1; V gene: TRBV13; clone size: -; D gene: TRBD2; CDR3 protein: CVSSRSGRAYNEQFF; CDR3 DNA: TGTGTCAGCAGCCGTAGCGGGAGAGCCTACAATGAGCAGTTCTTC
J gene: TRBJ1-5; V gene: TRBV4-1; clone size: -; D gene: TRBD1; CDR3 protein: CASSQGQGIGQPQHF; CDR3 DNA: TGCGCCAGCAGCCAAGGACAGGGGATAGGGCAGCCCCAGCATTTT
J gene: TRBJ2-1; V gene: TRBV6-5; clone size: -; D gene: TRBD1; CDR3 protein: CASSHRGAYNEQFF; CDR3 DNA: TGTGCCAGCAGCCACAGGGGCGCCTACAATGAGCAGTTCTTC
J gene: TRBJ2-5; V gene: TRBV6-1; clone size: -; D gene: TRBD2; CDR3 protein: CASSGGLAGGIVETQYF; CDR3 DNA: TGTGCCAGCAGTGGCGGACTAGCGGGAGGGATCGTCGAGACCCAGTACTTC
J gene: TRBJ1-6; V gene: TRBV27; clone size: -; D gene: TRBD1; CDR3 protein: CASSSRTGFSYNSPLHF; CDR3 DNA: TGTGCCAGCAGTTCACGGACAGGGTTCTCCTATAATTCACCCCTCCACTTT
J gene: TRBJ1-1; V gene: TRBV5-4; clone size: -; D gene: -; CDR3 protein: CASTTQGGVAEAFF; CDR3 DNA: TGTGCCAGCACCACCCAGGGAGGCGTCGCTGAAGCTTTCTTT
J gene: TRBJ2-5; V gene: TRBV27; clone size: -; D gene: TRBD2; CDR3 protein: CASSTSGIEETQYF; CDR3 DNA: TGTGCCAGCAGTACTAGCGGGATTGAAGAGACCCAGTACTTC
J gene: TRBJ2-1; V gene: TRBV7-9; clone size: -; D gene: TRBD2; CDR3 protein: CASAPPSGGANEQFF; CDR3 DNA: TGTGCCAGCGCTCCCCCTAGCGGGGGGGCCAATGAGCAGTTCTTC
J gene: TRBJ2-7; V gene: TRBV12-5; clone size: -; D gene: TRBD2; CDR3 protein: CASGPRGVRPYEQYF; CDR3 DNA: TGTGCTAGTGGTCCCCGGGGGGTTCGACCCTACGAGCAGTACTTC
J gene: TRBJ1-4; V gene: TRBV30; clone size: -; D gene: TRBD1; CDR3 protein: CAWNRGNEKLFF; CDR3 DNA: TGTGCCTGGAACAGGGGGAACGAAAAACTGTTTTTT
J gene: TRBJ2-2; V gene: TRBV6-4; clone size: -; D gene: -; CDR3 protein: CASSDSSPSGELFF; CDR3 DNA: TGTGCCAGCAGTGACTCAAGCCCGTCCGGGGAGCTGTTTTTT
J gene: TRBJ1-1; V gene: TRBV1; clone size: -; D gene: -; CDR3 protein: CTSNLRGGTGLNTEAFF; CDR3 DNA: TGCACCAGCAACCTACGAGGGGGGACAGGCTTGAACACTGAAGCTTTCTTT
J gene: TRBJ2-2; V gene: TRBV19; clone size: -; D gene: TRBD2; CDR3 protein: CASSVREAGELFF; CDR3 DNA: TGTGCCAGTAGCGTACGGGAGGCCGGGGAGCTGTTTTTT
J gene: TRBJ2-7; V gene: TRBV2; clone size: -; D gene: TRBD1; CDR3 protein: CASSVRQGAGEQYF; CDR3 DNA: TGTGCCAGCAGTGTGAGACAGGGGGCGGGAGAGCAGTACTTC
J gene: TRBJ2-1; V gene: TRBV10-1; clone size: -; D gene: -; CDR3 protein: CASTLVHEQFF; CDR3 DNA: TGCGCCAGCACCCTTGTCCATGAGCAGTTCTTC
J gene: TRBJ2-7; V gene: TRBV28; clone size: -; D gene: -; CDR3 protein: CASSPAPLGPVSYEQYF; CDR3 DNA: TGTGCCAGCAGTCCTGCCCCCTTGGGCCCGGTGTCCTACGAGCAGTACTTC
J gene: TRBJ2-1; V gene: TRBV19; clone size: once; D gene: TRBD1; CDR3 protein: CASTQGGWNEQFF; CDR3 DNA: TGTGCCAGTACGCAAGGGGGCTGGAATGAGCAGTTCTTC
J gene: TRBJ2-3; V gene: TRBV9; clone size: -; D gene: TRBD2; CDR3 protein: CASSVGTTSTDTQYF; CDR3 DNA: TGTGCCAGCAGCGTCGGGACTACTAGCACAGATACGCAGTATTTT
J gene: TRBJ1-1; V gene: TRBV2; clone size: -; D gene: TRBD1; CDR3 protein: CASSAGIGRDRGQADTEAFF; CDR3 DNA: TGTGCCAGCAGTGCCGGAATCGGTCGAGACAGGGGGCAAGCGGACACTGAAGCTTTCTTT
J gene: TRBJ2-2; V gene: TRBV27; clone size: -; D gene: TRBD1; CDR3 protein: CASSRRDRNTGELFF; CDR3 DNA: TGTGCCAGCAGCCGCCGGGACAGGAACACCGGGGAGCTGTTTTTT
J gene: TRBJ2-7; V gene: TRBV13; clone size: once; D gene: TRBD1; CDR3 protein: CASSLGQGEIYEQYF; CDR3 DNA: TGTGCCAGCAGCTTAGGCCAGGGGGAGATCTACGAGCAGTACTTC
J gene: TRBJ2-1; V gene: TRBV19; clone size: -; D gene: -; CDR3 protein: CASSNAGPTFF; CDR3 DNA: TGTGCCAGTAGTAACGCGGGGCCGACGTTCTTC
J gene: TRBJ2-5; V gene: TRBV5-6; clone size: once; D gene: TRBD1; CDR3 protein: CASSPDRFQETQYF; CDR3 DNA: TGTGCCAGCAGCCCGGACAGGTTCCAAGAGACCCAGTACTTC
J gene: TRBJ1-2; V gene: TRBV27; clone size: -; D gene: -; CDR3 protein: CASSSGPRLGYTF; CDR3 DNA: TGTGCCAGCAGTTCAGGGCCCCGCCTGGGCTACACCTTC
J gene: TRBJ2-1; V gene: TRBV27; clone size: -; D gene: -; CDR3 protein: CASSHDQGLSYNEQFF; CDR3 DNA: TGTGCCAGCAGCCACGATCAGGGGCTATCCTACAATGAGCAGTTCTTC
J gene: TRBJ1-5; V gene: TRBV19; clone size: once; D gene: -; CDR3 protein: CASSVEQLTAQPQHF; CDR3 DNA: TGTGCCAGTAGTGTTGAACAGCTAACCGCCCAGCCCCAGCATTTT
J gene: TRBJ2-1; V gene: TRBV27; clone size: -; D gene: -; CDR3 protein: CASSLGGNYNEQFF; CDR3 DNA: TGTGCCAGCAGTTTGGGCGGGAACTACAATGAGCAGTTCTTC
J gene: TRBJ2-2; V gene: TRBV7-8; clone size: -; D gene: TRBD1; CDR3 protein: CASSPGQLNTGELFF; CDR3 DNA: TGTGCCAGCAGCCCGGGACAGTTAAACACCGGGGAGCTGTTTTTT
J gene: TRBJ2-1; V gene: TRBV13; clone size: -; D gene: TRBD2; CDR3 protein: CASSFRVRRTSGSYNEQFF; CDR3 DNA: TGTGCCAGCAGCTTCCGCGTCCGGAGGACTAGCGGGTCCTACAATGAGCAGTTCTTC
J gene: TRBJ1-5; V gene: TRBV2; clone size: -; D gene: TRBD1; CDR3 protein: CASSEDPQGADSNQPQHF; CDR3 DNA: TGTGCCAGCAGTGAGGACCCACAGGGGGCGGATAGCAATCAGCCCCAGCATTTT
J gene: TRBJ2-7; V gene: TRBV7-6; clone size: -; D gene: TRBD2; CDR3 protein: CASSLALSGGAKRHEQYF; CDR3 DNA: TGTGCCAGCAGCTTAGCGCTTAGCGGGGGGGCCAAAAGACACGAGCAGTACTTC
J gene: TRBJ2-1; V gene: TRBV27; clone size: -; D gene: TRBD2; CDR3 protein: CATSGRTSYNEQFF; CDR3 DNA: TGTGCGACTAGCGGGAGAACGTCCTACAATGAGCAGTTCTTC
J gene: TRBJ2-1; V gene: TRBV5-4; clone size: -; D gene: TRBD1; CDR3 protein: CASSLRQGGINEQFF; CDR3 DNA: TGTGCCAGCAGCCTGCGACAGGGGGGGATCAATGAGCAGTTCTTC
J gene: TRBJ2-7; V gene: TRBV19; clone size: -; D gene: -; CDR3 protein: CASRPADTYEQYF; CDR3 DNA: TGTGCCAGTAGACCAGCGGATACCTACGAGCAGTACTTC
J gene: TRBJ1-2; V gene: TRBV2; clone size: -; D gene: TRBD1; CDR3 protein: CASIRTGDYGYTF; CDR3 DNA: TGTGCCAGCATCCGGACAGGGGACTATGGCTACACCTTC
J gene: TRBJ1-1; V gene: TRBV2; clone size: -; D gene: TRBD1; CDR3 protein: CARGQGMNTEAFF; CDR3 DNA: TGTGCCAGGGGACAGGGGATGAACACTGAAGCTTTCTTT
J gene: TRBJ2-1; V gene: TRBV6-1; clone size: -; D gene: TRBD1; CDR3 protein: CASRERTGGEGDEQFF; CDR3 DNA: TGTGCCAGCAGAGAAAGGACAGGTGGCGAAGGGGATGAGCAGTTCTTC
J gene: TRBJ2-1; V gene: TRBV10-1; clone size: -; D gene: TRBD2; CDR3 protein: CASSESRGGAHEQFF; CDR3 DNA: TGCGCCAGCAGTGAGTCTCGCGGGGGGGCCCATGAGCAGTTCTTC
J gene: TRBJ2-7; V gene: TRBV29-1; clone size: -; D gene: TRBD2; CDR3 protein: CSATGGTSDSYEQYF; CDR3 DNA: TGCAGCGCCACAGGAGGGACTAGCGACTCCTACGAGCAGTACTTC
J gene: TRBJ2-2; V gene: TRBV27; clone size: -; D gene: TRBD1; CDR3 protein: CASSITGVTGELFF; CDR3 DNA: TGTGCCAGCAGTATAACAGGGGTCACCGGGGAGCTGTTTTTT
J gene: TRBJ2-7; V gene: TRBV2; clone size: -; D gene: TRBD1; CDR3 protein: CASSAIRDRGRYEQYF; CDR3 DNA: TGTGCCAGCAGTGCAATCCGGGACAGGGGGCGATACGAGCAGTACTTC